This entry lists 21 T cell receptor beta chains sequenced from one sample in a study of T cells in narcolepsy. Method: immunoSEQ multiplex PCR; TCRdb's copy keeps in-frame clones and lacks some. The sample records under 35,000 clones, 75% to 90% being singletons. Sequencing was carried out using CD45RA- memory CD4+ T cells from PBMCs. These receptors all stem from a human donor with narcolepsy.

The chain uses TRBV6-6 and TRBJ2-5; D gene ambiguous. The CDR3 loop spans 11 amino acids. Looked up from germline, CDR1 is MNHNY and CDR2 is SVGAGI (reference sequence). V was trimmed by 2 bases and J by 7 bases, leaving 5 bases between them. CDR3 amino acids: CASSYLTTQYF. CDR3 DNA: TGTGCCAGCAGTTACCTGACGACCCAGTACTTC.

This chain links TRBV5-4 with TRBJ2-1, with a possible D match to TRBD1 (6 bases). This CDR3 contains 16 residues. Germline assignment: CDR1 SGHNT and CDR2 YYREEE (reference sequence). Trimming left V 4 bases short and J 0 bases short, with 14 bases between. This CDR3 reads CASSPDRFSSYNEQFF. CDR3 coding DNA: TGTGCCAGCAGCCCGGACAGATTTAGCTCCTACAATGAGCAGTTCTTC.

The rearrangement joins TRBV30 to TRBJ2-3; the match to TRBD2 covers 11 bases. The CDR3 totals 16 residues. Germline CDR1 and CDR2: GTSNPN and SVGIG (reference sequence). J was trimmed by 0 bases and V by 2 bases; bases with no gene match: 4. CDR3 residues: CAWSRLAGGSTDTQYF. The DNA for the CDR3 is TGTGCCTGGAGTAGGCTAGCGGGAGGAAGCACAGATACGCAGTATTTT.

The V and J genes are TRBV4-3 and TRBJ2-5; TRBD2 is a possible D gene (6 bases). Trimming cost V 4 bases and J 0 bases, with 12 bases left between them. This CDR3 has 15 amino acids. Germline assignment: CDR1 LGHNA and CDR2 YSLEER. The chain's CDR3 is CASSRGTSDQETQYF. The CDR3 DNA is TGCGCCAGCAGCCGCGGGACGTCCGACCAAGAGACCCAGTACTTC.

The rearrangement uses TRBV7-8 and TRBJ1-5, with TRBD1 matching over 7 bases. V was clipped by 4 bases and J by 5 bases; unmatched bases: 5. CDR1 and CDR2 (germline): SGHVS, FQNEAQ. The CDR3 contains 14 residues. The CDR3 nucleotides are TGTGCCAGCAGCTCGGGACAGAGGCATCAGCCCCAGCATTTT. The encoded protein is CASSSGQRHQPQHF.

The chain uses TRBV4-3 and TRBJ1-2, with D tentatively TRBD1 (6 bases). This CDR3 is 19 amino acids long. Germline V CDR1 and CDR2: LGHNA, YSLEER. V dropped 1 base and J dropped 7 bases, with 28 bases sitting between them. In DNA form, the CDR3 reads TGCGCCAGCAGCCAAGTCTCCGGTGGCAGGGGCCCTCCGGTTGGTGGCTACACCTTC. Protein: CASSQVSGGRGPPVGGYTF.

The chain has TRBV7-9 and TRBJ2-7; D assignment may be TRBD1 or TRBD2 (6 bases each). The V and J ends lost 3 bases and 4 bases respectively, with 10 bases between them. The CDR3 has 13 amino acids. Germline values: CDR1 SEHNR, CDR2 FQNEAQ (reference sequence). The DNA for the CDR3 is TGTGCCAGCAGCTTGGTAGGGGGGTACGAGCAGTACTTC. Protein product: CASSLVGGYEQYF.

This sequence joins TRBV6-1 and TRBJ2-7; perhaps TRBD1 as D (5 bases). The V gene's germline CDR1 is MNHNS and CDR2 SASEGT. With 6 bases removed from V and 2 bases from J, the gap between germline ends came to 8 bases. The CDR3 has 12 amino acids. The CDR3 protein is CASRQATYEQYF. The CDR3 DNA follows: TGTGCCAGCAGACAGGCCACCTACGAGCAGTACTTC.

The chain has TRBV7-2 and TRBJ1-6, with unresolved D. Germline lookup yields CDR1 SGHTA and CDR2 FQGNSA. The ends were cut back, 4 bases at V and 10 bases at J, with 5 bases in the middle. The CDR3 length is 11 residues. CDR3 sequence reads: CASSSFSPLHF. The CDR3 region has the DNA TGTGCCAGCAGCTCCTTCTCACCCCTCCACTTT.

The chain combines TRBV5-1 with TRBJ1-3; weak D call: TRBD1 (5 bases). Germline CDR1 reads SGHRS; CDR2 reads YFSETQ. Trimming removed 0 bases from V and 0 bases from J, with 7 bases in between. The CDR3 consists of 15 residues. In nucleotides, the CDR3 is TGCGCCAGCAGCTTGGTGGGGCTCTCTGGAAACACCATATATTTT. It codes for CASSLVGLSGNTIYF.

This sequence joins TRBV6-6 and TRBJ1-6; D gene ambiguous. Deletions cut 0 bases from V and 7 bases from J, with 7 bases between. Looked up from germline, CDR1 is MNHNY and CDR2 is SVGAGI (reference sequence). The CDR3 extends over 14 amino acids. The CDR3 loop is CASSYSPVNSPLHF. CDR3 in DNA: TGTGCCAGCAGTTACTCACCGGTAAATTCACCCCTCCACTTT.

The chain has TRBV28 and TRBJ1-2; tentatively, D is TRBD1 (5 bases). Germline V gene sequence: CDR1 MDHEN, CDR2 SYDVKM. Trimming left V 5 bases short and J 4 bases short, with 11 bases between. The CDR3 is 13 amino acids. CDR3 nucleotides: TGTGCCAGCAGTGTCCGGGACGGCTATGGCTACACCTTC. Residues: CASSVRDGYGYTF.

This chain connects TRBV7-2 to TRBJ2-2; a weak D match, TRBD1 (5 bases). The ends were cut back, 5 bases at V and 1 base at J, with 14 bases in the middle. This CDR3 spans 16 amino acids. CDR1 SGHTA and CDR2 FQGNSA come from the germline V gene. CDR3: CASSRADSWNTGELFF. The DNA for the CDR3 is TGTGCCAGCAGCCGCGCTGACAGCTGGAACACCGGGGAGCTGTTTTTT.

The chain links TRBV28 to TRBJ2-3, with 7 positions matching TRBD2. CDR1 and CDR2 from the germline V gene are MDHEN and SYDVKM. J gave up 1 base and V 10 bases, and 11 bases lay outside the gene matches. The CDR3 sequence is 15 residues long. The CDR3 loop is CATWEGGKGTDTQYF. The DNA for the CDR3 is TGTGCCACCTGGGAGGGAGGTAAAGGCACAGATACGCAGTATTTT.

The chain carries TRBV10-3 and TRBJ2-2; 9 nucleotides line up with TRBD1. Germline V gives CDR1 ENHRY, CDR2 SYGVKD. With 0 bases clipped from V and 2 bases from J, the junction kept 4 bases outside the gene matches. The CDR3 length is 17 residues. The CDR3 sequence is CAISESAGQGNTGELFF. For the CDR3, the DNA is TGTGCCATCAGTGAGTCGGCGGGACAGGGTAACACCGGGGAGCTGTTTTTT.

The chain is built from TRBV27 and TRBJ2-5, with TRBD2 matching 16 bases. This CDR3 region has 18 residues. Looked up from germline, CDR1 is MNHEY and CDR2 is SMNVEV (reference sequence). J was trimmed by 1 base and V by 8 bases; bases with no gene match: 10. Written as DNA, the CDR3 is TGTGCCAGCTCGAGGGGACTAGCGGGGGGGGCTCTCCAAGAGACCCAGTACTTC. Amino acids: CASSRGLAGGALQETQYF.

The table lists this clone with a few counts. The V call is TRBV2, the J call TRBJ1-5; no clear D. Germline V lookup: CDR1 SNHLY, CDR2 FYNNEI. The CDR3 has 16 residues. Trimming took off 5 bases at V and 0 bases at J, with 14 bases between the two ends. This chain's CDR3 is CASSNGGSVSNQPQHF. The CDR3, as DNA: TGTGCCAGCAGTAACGGAGGGTCGGTTAGCAATCAGCCCCAGCATTTT.

The chain joins TRBV6-6 to TRBJ1-3; 7 bases match TRBD1. Per the germline V gene, CDR1 is MNHNY and CDR2 is SVGAGI (reference sequence). With 6 bases clipped from V and 1 base from J, the junction kept 6 bases outside the gene matches. The length of the CDR3 is 15 residues. The CDR3 spells CASRRGTASGNTIYF. CDR3 bases: TGTGCCAGCAGACGCGGGACAGCGTCTGGAAACACCATATATTTT.

The chain has TRBV18 and TRBJ2-5; TRBD1 matches at 7 bases. Germline CDR1 is KGHSH and CDR2 is LQKENI. J lost 4 bases, V lost 3 bases, and 5 bases had no gene match. The CDR3 sequence is 14 residues long. This CDR3 reads CASSPRQGVETQYF. The CDR3 DNA follows: TGTGCCAGCTCACCCCGACAGGGCGTAGAGACCCAGTACTTC.

The J gene is TRBJ2-5, the V gene TRBV5-5, with 7 bases identical to TRBD1. TRBJ2-7 matches the DNA end more closely, so the J call is doubtful. The length of the CDR3 is 15 residues. Germline V gene sequence: CDR1 SGHKS, CDR2 YYEKEE (reference sequence). The CDR3, as DNA: TGTGCCAGCAGCCCCTTGGCAGGGGGCTCCTACGAGCAGTACTTC. As protein: CASSPLAGGSYEQYF.

The chain recombines TRBV5-1 with TRBJ2-7; D is possibly TRBD1 (6 bases). The V gene lost 2 bases and the J gene lost 6 bases, with 12 bases spanning the gap. The length of the CDR3 is 13 residues. Germline loops: CDR1 SGHRS, CDR2 YFSETQ. The CDR3 sequence is CASSLWGLGEQYF. The DNA of the CDR3 is TGCGCCAGCAGCTTATGGGGGCTCGGCGAGCAGTACTTC.